This T cell receptor beta chain was sequenced for a study of blood T cells in healthy people across ages. CDR3 length: 13 amino acids. Germline trimming cut 5 bases from V and 7 bases from J; bases unmatched to any gene: 5. Germline lookup yields CDR1 SNHLY and CDR2 FYNNEI. Many counts were recorded for this clonotype. Antigen specificity is unknown. Every donor gave roughly 9.2 milliliters of peripheral blood. A second PCR of about 7 to 12 cycles used a sample-barcoded 5' primer and a J-beta primer mix. Each CDR3 protein is one row after TCRdb ran MiXCR on the 5' RACE reads. The sample has 650,000 to 950,000 distinct CDR3 sequences; roughly 44% are singletons. General observations from the study: Investigators treated diversity estimates from one million T cells as underestimates.

The TCR comes from a man aged 60 to 75 in good health. The sequenced sample was blood. V is TRBV2 and J is TRBJ1-5, with 7 bases matching TRBD1. This CDR3 is CASSQGEGQPQHF. CDR3 sequence (DNA): TGTGCCAGCAGTCAGGGGGAAGGGCAGCCCCAGCATTTT.